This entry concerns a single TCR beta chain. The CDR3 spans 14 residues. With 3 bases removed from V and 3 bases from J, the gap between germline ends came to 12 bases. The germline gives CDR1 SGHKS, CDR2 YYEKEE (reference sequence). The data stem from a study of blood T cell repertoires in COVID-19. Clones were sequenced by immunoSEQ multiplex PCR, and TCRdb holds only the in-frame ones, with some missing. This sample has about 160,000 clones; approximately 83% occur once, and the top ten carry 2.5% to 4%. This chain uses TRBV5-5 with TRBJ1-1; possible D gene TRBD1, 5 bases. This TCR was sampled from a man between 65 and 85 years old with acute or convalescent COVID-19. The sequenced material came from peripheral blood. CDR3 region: CASSWEGPDTEAFF. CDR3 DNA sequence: TGTGCCAGCAGCTGGGAGGGGCCCGACACTGAAGCTTTCTTT. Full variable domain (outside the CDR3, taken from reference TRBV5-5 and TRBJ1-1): DAGVTQSPTHLIKTRGQQVTLRCSPISGHKSVSWYQQVLGQGPQFIFQYYEKEERGRGNFPDRFSARQFPNYSSELNVNALLLGDSALYLCASSWEGPDTEAFFGQGTRLTVV.